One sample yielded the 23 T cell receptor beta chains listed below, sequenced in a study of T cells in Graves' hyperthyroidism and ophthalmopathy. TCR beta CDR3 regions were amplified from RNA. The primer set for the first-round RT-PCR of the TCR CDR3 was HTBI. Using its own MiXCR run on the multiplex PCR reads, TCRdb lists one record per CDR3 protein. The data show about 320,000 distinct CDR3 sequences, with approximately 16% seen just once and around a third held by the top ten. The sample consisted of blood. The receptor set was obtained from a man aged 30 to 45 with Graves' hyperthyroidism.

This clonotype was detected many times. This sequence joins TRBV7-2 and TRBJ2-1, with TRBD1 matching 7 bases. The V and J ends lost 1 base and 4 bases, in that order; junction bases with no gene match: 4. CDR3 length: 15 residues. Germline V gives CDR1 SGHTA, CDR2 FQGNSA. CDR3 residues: CASSLVWGQYNEQFF. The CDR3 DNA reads TGTGCCAGCAGCTTAGTTTGGGGACAGTACAATGAGCAGTTCTTC. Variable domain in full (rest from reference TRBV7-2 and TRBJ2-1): GAGVSQSPSNKVTEKGKDVELRCDPISGHTALYWYRQSLGQGLEFLIYFQGNSAPDKSGLPSDRFSAERTGGSVSTLTIQRTQQEDSAVYLCASSLVWGQYNEQFFGPGTRLTVL.

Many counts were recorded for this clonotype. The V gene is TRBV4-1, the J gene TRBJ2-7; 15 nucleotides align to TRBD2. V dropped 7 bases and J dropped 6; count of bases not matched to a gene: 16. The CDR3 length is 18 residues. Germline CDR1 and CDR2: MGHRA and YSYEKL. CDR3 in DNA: TGCGCCAGCACCCCCCAACCAAAGGGACTAGCGGGAGGAGGCGAGCAGTACTTC. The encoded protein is CASTPQPKGLAGGGEQYF.

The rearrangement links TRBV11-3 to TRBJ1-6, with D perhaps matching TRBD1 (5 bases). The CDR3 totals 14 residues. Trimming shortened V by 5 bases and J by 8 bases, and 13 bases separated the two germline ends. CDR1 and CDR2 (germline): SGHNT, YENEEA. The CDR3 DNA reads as TGTGCCAGCAGCGCTCGGGTAGGGGATTCACCCCTCCACTTT. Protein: CASSARVGDSPLHF.

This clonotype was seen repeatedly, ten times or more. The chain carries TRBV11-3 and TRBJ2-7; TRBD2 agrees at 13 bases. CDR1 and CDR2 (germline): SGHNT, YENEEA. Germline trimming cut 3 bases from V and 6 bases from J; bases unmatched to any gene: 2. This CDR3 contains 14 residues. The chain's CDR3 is CASSFRTSGSEQYF. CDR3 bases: TGTGCCAGCAGCTTTCGGACTAGCGGGAGCGAGCAGTACTTC.

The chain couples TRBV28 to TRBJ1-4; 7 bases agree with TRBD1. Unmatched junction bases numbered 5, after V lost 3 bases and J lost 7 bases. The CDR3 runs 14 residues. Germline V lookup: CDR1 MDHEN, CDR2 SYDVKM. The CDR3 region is CASSFTGDGEKLFF. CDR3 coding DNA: TGTGCCAGCAGTTTTACAGGGGACGGTGAAAAACTGTTTTTT.

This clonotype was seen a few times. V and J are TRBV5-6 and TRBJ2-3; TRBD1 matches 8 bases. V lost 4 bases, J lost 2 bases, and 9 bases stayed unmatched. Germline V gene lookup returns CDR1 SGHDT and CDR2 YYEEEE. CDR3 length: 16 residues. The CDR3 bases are TGTGCCAGCAGCACCCGGGACAGGAGAGACACAGATACGCAGTATTTT. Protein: CASSTRDRRDTDTQYF.

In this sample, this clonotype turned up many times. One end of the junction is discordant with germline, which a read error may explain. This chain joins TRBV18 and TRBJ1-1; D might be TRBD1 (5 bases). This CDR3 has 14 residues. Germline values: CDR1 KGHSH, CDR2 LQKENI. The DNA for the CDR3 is TGTGCCAGCTCCCCACGGGGGGGGGTCGCTGAAGCTTTCTTT. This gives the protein CASSPRGGVAEAFF.

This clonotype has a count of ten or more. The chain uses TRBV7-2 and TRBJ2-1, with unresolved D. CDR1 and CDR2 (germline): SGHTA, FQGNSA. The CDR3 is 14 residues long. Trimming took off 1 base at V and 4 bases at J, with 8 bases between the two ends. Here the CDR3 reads CASSLERKYNEQFF. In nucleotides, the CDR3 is TGTGCCAGCAGCTTAGAGAGGAAATACAATGAGCAGTTCTTC.

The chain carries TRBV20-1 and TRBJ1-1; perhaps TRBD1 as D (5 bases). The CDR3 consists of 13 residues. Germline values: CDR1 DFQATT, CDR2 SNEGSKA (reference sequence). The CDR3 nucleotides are TGCAATGCCAAGGACATAACGAACACTGAAGCTTTCTTT. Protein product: CNAKDITNTEAFF.

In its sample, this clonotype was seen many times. The CDR3: CATSDPFSGSRIGDTQYF. DNA for the CDR3: TGTGCCACCAGTGATCCTTTCTCCGGGAGTCGAATTGGGGATACGCAGTATTTT. The V gene is TRBV24-1, the J gene TRBJ2-3, with a weak D call TRBD2 (6 bases). Trimming removed 3 bases at V and 6 bases at J, with 24 bases between. The CDR3 sequence is 18 residues long. The germline gives CDR1 KGHDR, CDR2 SFDVKD.

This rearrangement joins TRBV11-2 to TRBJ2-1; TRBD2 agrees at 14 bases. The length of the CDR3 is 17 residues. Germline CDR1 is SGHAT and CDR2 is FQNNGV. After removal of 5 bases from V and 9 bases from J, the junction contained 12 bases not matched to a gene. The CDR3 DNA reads TGTGCCAGCAGCCCCCGGGCGGGACTAGCGGGAGTAGGTGAGCAGTTCTTC. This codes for CASSPRAGLAGVGEQFF.

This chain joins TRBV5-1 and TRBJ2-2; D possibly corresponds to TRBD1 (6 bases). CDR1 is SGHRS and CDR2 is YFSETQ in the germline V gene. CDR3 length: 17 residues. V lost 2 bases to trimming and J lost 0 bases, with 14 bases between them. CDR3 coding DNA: TGCGCCAGCAGCTTCCCCCGGGACACACCGAACACCGGGGAGCTGTTTTTT. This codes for CASSFPRDTPNTGELFF.

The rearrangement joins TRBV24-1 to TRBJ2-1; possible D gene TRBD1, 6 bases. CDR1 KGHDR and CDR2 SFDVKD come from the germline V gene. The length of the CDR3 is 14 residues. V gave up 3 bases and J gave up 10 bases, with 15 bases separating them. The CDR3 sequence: CATSDLNRVGEQFF. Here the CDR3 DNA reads TGTGCCACCAGTGATCTGAACAGGGTAGGCGAGCAGTTCTTC.

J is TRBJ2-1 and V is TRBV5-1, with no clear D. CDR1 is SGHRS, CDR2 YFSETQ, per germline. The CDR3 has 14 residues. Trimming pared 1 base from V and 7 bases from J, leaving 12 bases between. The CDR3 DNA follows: TGCGCCAGCAGCTTGTGGGTACCCTCTAATGAGCAGTTCTTC. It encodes CASSLWVPSNEQFF.

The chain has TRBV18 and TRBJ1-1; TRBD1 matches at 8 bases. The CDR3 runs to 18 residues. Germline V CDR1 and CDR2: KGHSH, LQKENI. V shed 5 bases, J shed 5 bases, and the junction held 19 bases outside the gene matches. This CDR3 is CASSALQVRGLSGTEAFF. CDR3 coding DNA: TGTGCCAGCTCAGCACTTCAGGTCAGGGGGCTTTCGGGGACTGAAGCTTTCTTT.

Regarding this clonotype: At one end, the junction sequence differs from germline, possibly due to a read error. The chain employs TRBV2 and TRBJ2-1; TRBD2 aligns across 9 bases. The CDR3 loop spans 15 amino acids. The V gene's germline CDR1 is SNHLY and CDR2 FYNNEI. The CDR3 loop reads CAGSEGILAGNEQFF. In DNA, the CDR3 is TGTGCCGGCAGTGAAGGGATACTAGCGGGCAATGAGCAGTTCTTC.

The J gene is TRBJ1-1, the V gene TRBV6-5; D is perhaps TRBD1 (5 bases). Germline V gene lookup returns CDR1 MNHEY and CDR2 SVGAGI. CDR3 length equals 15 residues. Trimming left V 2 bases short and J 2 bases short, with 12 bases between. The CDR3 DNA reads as TGTGCCAGCAGTTACCTGGGGGGGACCAACACTGAAGCTTTCTTT. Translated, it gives CASSYLGGTNTEAFF.

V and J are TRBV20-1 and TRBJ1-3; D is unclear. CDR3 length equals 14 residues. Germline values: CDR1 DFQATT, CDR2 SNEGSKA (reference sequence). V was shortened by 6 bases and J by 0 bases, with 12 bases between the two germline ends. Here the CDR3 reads CSARVWDSGNTIYF. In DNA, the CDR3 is TGCAGTGCCCGGGTTTGGGACTCTGGAAACACCATATATTTT.

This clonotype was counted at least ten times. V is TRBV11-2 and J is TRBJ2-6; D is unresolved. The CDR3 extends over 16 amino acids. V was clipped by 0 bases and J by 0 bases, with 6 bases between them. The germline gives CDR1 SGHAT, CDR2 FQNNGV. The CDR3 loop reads CASSLDRASGANVLTF. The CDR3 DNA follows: TGTGCCAGCAGCTTAGATAGGGCCTCTGGGGCCAACGTCCTGACTTTC. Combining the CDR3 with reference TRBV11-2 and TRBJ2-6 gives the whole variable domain EAGVAQSPRYKIIEKRQSVAFWCNPISGHATLYWYQQILGQGPKLLIQFQNNGVVDDSQLPKDRFSAERLKGVDSTLKIQPAKLEDSAVYLCASSLDRASGANVLTFGAGSRLTVL.

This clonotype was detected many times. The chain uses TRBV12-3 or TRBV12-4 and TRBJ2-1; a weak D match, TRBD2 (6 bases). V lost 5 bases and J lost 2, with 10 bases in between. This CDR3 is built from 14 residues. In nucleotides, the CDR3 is TGTGCCAGCAGTCCCCGGGAGCCCTACAATGAGCAGTTCTTC. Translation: CASSPREPYNEQFF.

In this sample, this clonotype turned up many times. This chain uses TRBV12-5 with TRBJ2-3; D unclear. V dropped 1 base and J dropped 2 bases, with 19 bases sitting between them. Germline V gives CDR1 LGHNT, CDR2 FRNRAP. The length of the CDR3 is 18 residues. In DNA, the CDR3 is TGTGCTAGTGGTTTGGGACCGGACGTACGAACCCTCACAGATACGCAGTATTTT. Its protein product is CASGLGPDVRTLTDTQYF. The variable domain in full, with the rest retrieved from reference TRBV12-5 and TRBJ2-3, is DARVTQTPRHKVTEMGQEVTMRCQPILGHNTVFWYRQTMMQGLELLAYFRNRAPLDDSGMPKDRFSAEMPDATLATLKIQPSEPRDSAVYFCASGLGPDVRTLTDTQYFGPGTRLTVL.

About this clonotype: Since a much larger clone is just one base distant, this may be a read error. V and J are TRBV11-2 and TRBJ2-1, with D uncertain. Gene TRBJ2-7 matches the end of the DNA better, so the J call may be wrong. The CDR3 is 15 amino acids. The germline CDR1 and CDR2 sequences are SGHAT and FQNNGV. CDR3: CASSSPLSSYNEQYF. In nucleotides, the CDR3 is TGTGCCAGCAGCTCCCCTTTGAGCTCCTACAATGAGCAGTACTTC.

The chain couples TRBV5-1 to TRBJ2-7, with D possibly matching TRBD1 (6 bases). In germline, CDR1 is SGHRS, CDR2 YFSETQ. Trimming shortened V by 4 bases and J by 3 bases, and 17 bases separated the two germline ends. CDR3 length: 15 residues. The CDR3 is CASSDPGASGYEQYF. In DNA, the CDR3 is TGCGCCAGCAGCGATCCAGGGGCCTCGGGCTACGAGCAGTACTTC.